These 27 T cell receptor beta chains were sequenced from one sample in a study of read filtering for tumor transcriptome and immune sequencing. Molecular barcoded adaptors covering alpha/delta and beta/gamma chains were used on approximately 400 ng RNA. TCRdb called the reads again in MiXCR, with one record for every CDR3 protein. The sample carries some 120,000 distinct CDR3 sequences, 10% to 15% recorded once. Material for sequencing was a population of CD138-negative cells sorted from bone marrow. These receptors were obtained from a donor at least 40 years old with multiple myeloma.

With respect to this clonotype: A read error is possible here, since a much larger clone lies one base away. The rearrangement links TRBV4-1 to TRBJ1-5; no clear D. CDR1 is MGHRA and CDR2 is YSYEKL in the germline V gene. This CDR3 has 14 residues. The CDR3 loop is CASSQGRENQPRHF. The CDR3 DNA follows: TGCGCCAGCAGCCAAGGGAGGGAGAATCAGCCCCGGCATTTT.

CDR3 amino acids: CASSPNSGRNQPQHF. CDR3 DNA: TGTGCCAGCTCACCTAACAGCGGACGAAATCAGCCCCAGCATTTT. The chain carries TRBV18 and TRBJ1-5, with D hard to call. V was cut by 3 bases and J by 4 bases, with 13 bases left in between. The CDR3 spans 15 residues. Germline V gives CDR1 KGHSH, CDR2 LQKENI.

The sample holds a few counts of this clonotype. This chain links TRBV11-3 with TRBJ2-1, with a tentative D call TRBD1 (5 bases). The V end lost 2 bases, the J end lost 6 bases, and 14 bases lay between the germline ends. The CDR3 runs to 15 residues. Germline V gene lookup returns CDR1 SGHNT and CDR2 YENEEA. CDR3 DNA: TGTGCCAGCAGCTTAAGGGTTGGGCAGGGCAATGAGCAGTTCTTC. This encodes CASSLRVGQGNEQFF.

As concerns this clonotype: As the CDR3 is not closed by the conserved phenylalanine or tryptophan, this likely results from a read error. This rearrangement joins TRBV6-6 to TRBJ2-1; possibly TRBD2 for D (7 bases). V lost 7 bases and J 11 bases, leaving 24 bases between the germline ends. The CDR3 consists of 15 residues. CDR1 is MNHNY, CDR2 SVGAGI, per germline (reference sequence). CDR3 DNA sequence: TGTGCCAGCACCCTTCAGGGGACTAAGAATAATAAGCAGTTCCTC. This translates into CASTLQGTKNNKQFL.

There are a few counts of this clonotype. The chain carries TRBV3-1 and TRBJ2-5; D is unclear. Germline V CDR1 and CDR2: LGHDT, YNNKEL (reference sequence). This CDR3 is built from 15 residues. Trimming cost V 1 base and J 2 bases, with 11 bases left between them. Here the CDR3 reads CASSQAVGAQETQYF. CDR3 nucleotides: TGTGCCAGCAGCCAAGCGGTTGGAGCACAAGAGACCCAGTACTTC.

Many counts were recorded for this clonotype. Here the CDR3 DNA reads TGCAGTGCTAGACCGGGACTTAGCACAGATACGCAGTATTTT. It encodes CSARPGLSTDTQYF. This rearrangement joins TRBV20-1 to TRBJ2-3; tentative D call: TRBD2 (6 bases). V was shortened by 2 bases and J by 0 bases, with 9 bases between the two germline ends. This CDR3 has 14 residues. Germline V gene lookup returns CDR1 DFQATT and CDR2 SNEGSKA (reference sequence).

This clonotype was detected ten times or more. V is TRBV20-1 and J is TRBJ2-1, with 7 bases fitting TRBD2. V lost 1 base to trimming and J lost 6 bases; unmatched junction nucleotides: 6. The CDR3 is made up of 14 amino acids. CDR1 DFQATT and CDR2 SNEGSKA come from the germline V gene (reference sequence). CDR3 in DNA: TGCAGTGCTAGAGTGGCTAGCGGCACCAATGAGCAGTTCTTC. This codes for CSARVASGTNEQFF.

The chain uses TRBV6-1 and TRBJ2-1, with 9 bases fitting TRBD2. The CDR3 contains 18 residues. Germline lookup yields CDR1 MNHNS and CDR2 SASEGT. The junction had 10 bases not matched to a gene; V was cut back by 4 bases and J by 0 bases. The CDR3 region has the DNA TGTGCCAGCAGTGCCTTAGCGGGGGTCACGAGCTCCTACAATGAGCAGTTCTTC. It codes for CASSALAGVTSSYNEQFF.

This clonotype was found many times. This sequence joins TRBV7-2 and TRBJ2-1, with TRBD1 identical over 11 bases. This CDR3 region has 19 residues. Germline CDR1 and CDR2: SGHTA and FQGNSA. The ends lost 2 bases at V and 0 bases at J; junction bases unmatched: 9. The chain's CDR3 is CASSLTGTGGRSSYNEQFF. CDR3 DNA sequence: TGTGCCAGCAGCTTAACCGGGACAGGGGGTCGGAGCTCCTACAATGAGCAGTTCTTC.

Note on this clonotype: A read error may be the cause here, since a much bigger clone is one base away. The chain joins TRBV12-3 or TRBV12-4 to TRBJ2-1, with 7 bases identical to TRBD1. This CDR3 spans 16 amino acids. The J segment lost 8 bases and the V segment lost 2 bases, leaving 12 bases of the junction unmatched. Here the CDR3 reads CASSLSGTAVYHEQFF. The DNA for the CDR3 is TGTGCCAGCAGTTTATCGGGGACAGCCGTTTACCATGAGCAGTTCTTC.

This clonotype was detected a few times. The chain recombines TRBV20-1 with TRBJ1-5; D is unresolved. The CDR3 has 14 residues. Trimming removed 0 bases from V and 2 bases from J, with 8 bases in between. Germline lookup yields CDR1 DFQATT and CDR2 SNEGSKA (reference sequence). CDR3 nucleotides: TGCAGTGCTAGAGAAACCATCGGCAATCAGCCCCAGCATTTT. Translating gives CSARETIGNQPQHF.

This clonotype was picked up a small number of times. The rearrangement links TRBV29-1 to TRBJ2-5; TRBD2 agrees at 8 bases. The CDR3 is 16 residues long. Germline CDR1 and CDR2: SQVTM and ANQGSEA. The junction had 14 bases not matched to a gene; V was cut back by 3 bases and J by 5 bases. This chain's CDR3 is CSVESGGSLVGETQYF. The CDR3 coding sequence is TGCAGCGTTGAGTCGGGAGGGAGTTTAGTTGGTGAGACCCAGTACTTC.

The CDR3 nucleotides read TGTGCCAGCAGCCAAGCGTCCAGACTTGGCTACACCTTC. Encoded protein: CASSQASRLGYTF. The chain links TRBV3-1 to TRBJ1-2; D call uncertain. CDR3 length: 13 amino acids. V lost 1 base and J 7 bases, leaving 10 bases between the germline ends. Germline CDR1 reads LGHDT; CDR2 reads YNNKEL (reference sequence).

This clonotype was observed many times. The chain combines TRBV2 with TRBJ1-5; D remains ambiguous. Germline V gives CDR1 SNHLY, CDR2 FYNNEI. V lost 4 bases, J lost 4 bases, and 11 bases lay in between. The CDR3 has 14 amino acids. The CDR3 bases are TGTGCCAGCAGTGTCGGGTCCGGGAATCAGCCCCAGCATTTT. As protein: CASSVGSGNQPQHF.

This clonotype came up many times. CDR3 sequence: CASSWGRDTEAFF. CDR3 sequence (DNA): TGTGCCAGCAGCTGGGGACGGGACACTGAAGCTTTCTTT. This rearrangement joins TRBV5-6 to TRBJ1-1; weak D call: TRBD1 (5 bases). This CDR3 comprises 13 residues. Germline-derived CDR1 and CDR2 are SGHDT and YYEEEE. The ends were cut back, 3 bases at V and 3 bases at J, with 9 bases in the middle.

This clonotype appeared many times. The chain is built from TRBV7-2 and TRBJ2-7; TRBD2 aligns across 8 bases. J was trimmed by 1 base and V by 6 bases; bases with no gene match: 5. CDR3 length: 14 residues. Germline assignment: CDR1 SGHTA and CDR2 FQGNSA. The CDR3 DNA reads TGTGCCAGCAGTAGACTAGCGAGTTCCTACGAGCAGTACTTC. This translates into CASSRLASSYEQYF. Drawing the rest from reference TRBV7-2 and TRBJ2-7, the complete variable domain is GAGVSQSPSNKVTEKGKDVELRCDPISGHTALYWYRQSLGQGLEFLIYFQGNSAPDKSGLPSDRFSAERTGGSVSTLTIQRTQQEDSAVYLCASSRLASSYEQYFGPGTRLTVT.

This clonotype was counted many times. The chain couples TRBV9 to TRBJ2-6, with 7 bases lining up with TRBD1. This CDR3 region has 18 residues. Trimming took 2 bases from V and 0 from J; bases not matched to a gene: 8. Germline V gives CDR1 SGDLS, CDR2 YYNGEE. The CDR3 sequence: CASSVSGTAGSGANVLTF. CDR3 nucleotide sequence: TGTGCCAGCAGCGTGTCCGGGACAGCCGGCTCTGGGGCCAACGTCCTGACTTTC.

The V and J genes are TRBV4-1 and TRBJ2-6, with D perhaps matching TRBD1 (5 bases). The CDR3 has 19 residues. Trimming removed 0 bases at V and 0 bases at J, with 15 bases between. Per the germline V gene, CDR1 is MGHRA and CDR2 is YSYEKL. The CDR3 region has the DNA TGCGCCAGCAGCCAAGATGGGCGAGGACAACTCTCTGGGGCCAACGTCCTGACTTTC. It is translated as CASSQDGRGQLSGANVLTF.

This clonotype was picked up many times. The rearrangement uses TRBV11-2 and TRBJ2-7, with 9 bases matching TRBD1. V dropped 4 bases and J dropped 2; count of bases not matched to a gene: 6. The germline CDR1 and CDR2 sequences are SGHAT and FQNNGV. CDR3 size: 15 residues. The CDR3 here is CASSSTGGAAYEQYF. CDR3 coding DNA: TGTGCCAGCAGCTCAACAGGGGGCGCCGCCTACGAGCAGTACTTC.

This clonotype showed up many times. J is TRBJ2-1 and V is TRBV29-1; no clear D. Germline CDR1 and CDR2: SQVTM and ANQGSEA. This CDR3 region has 13 residues. Trimming took off 3 bases at V and 1 base at J, with 7 bases between the two ends. This CDR3 reads CSVDVGSYNEQFF. The CDR3 DNA sequence: TGCAGCGTTGATGTGGGTTCCTACAATGAGCAGTTCTTC.

This clonotype came up a few times. This chain connects TRBV9 to TRBJ1-1; D unresolved. V gave up 2 bases and J gave up 0 bases, with 5 bases separating them. Germline V gene sequence: CDR1 SGDLS, CDR2 YYNGEE. This CDR3 spans 13 amino acids. CDR3 DNA: TGTGCCAGCAGCGTGCAGATGAACACTGAAGCTTTCTTT. Residues: CASSVQMNTEAFF.

This clonotype has just a few counts. J is TRBJ2-5 and V is TRBV5-1, with 14 bases fitting TRBD2. Germline loops: CDR1 SGHRS, CDR2 YFSETQ. The CDR3 contains 16 residues. The ends lost 3 bases at V and 0 bases at J; junction bases unmatched: 1. This CDR3 is CASSSGLAGDQETQYF. DNA for the CDR3: TGCGCCAGCAGCTCGGGACTAGCGGGGGACCAAGAGACCCAGTACTTC.

This clonotype was seen many times. The J gene is TRBJ1-4, the V gene TRBV6-5; D remains ambiguous. V shed 6 bases and J shed 2 bases, with 13 bases lying between them. The CDR3 contains 15 residues. The V gene's germline CDR1 is MNHEY and CDR2 SVGAGI. The CDR3 DNA is TGTGCCAGCAGGCCAGGAATGGGCACTAATGAAAAACTGTTTTTT. Translation: CASRPGMGTNEKLFF.

CDR3 bases: TGTGCCAGTAGTATCGGACAGAGGGTGAACGGCTACACCTTC. Translated, it gives CASSIGQRVNGYTF. The chain has TRBV19 and TRBJ1-2; tentative D call: TRBD1 (6 bases). Trimming took 3 bases from V and 8 from J, leaving 16 bases between them. Germline V lookup: CDR1 LNHDA, CDR2 SQIVND (reference sequence). There are 14 residues in the CDR3.

This clonotype was counted ten times or more. This chain joins TRBV7-9 and TRBJ1-5; the match to TRBD1 covers 9 bases. V was pared by 4 bases and J by 3 bases, with 7 bases of the junction left unmatched. Germline assignment: CDR1 SEHNR and CDR2 FQNEAQ (reference sequence). CDR3 length: 16 residues. The CDR3 loop reads CASSSGQGTSNQPQHF. The CDR3 region has the DNA TGTGCCAGCAGCTCGGGACAGGGTACTTCCAATCAGCCCCAGCATTTT.

In regard to this clonotype: A read error is likely here: a far larger clone is one base away. The gene calls are TRBV11-3 and TRBJ2-1; D is ambiguous. The germline V and J ends were trimmed by 2 bases and 5 bases, with 19 bases remaining between them. This CDR3 has 17 residues. Looked up from germline, CDR1 is SGHNT and CDR2 is YENEEA. CDR3 in DNA: TGTGCCAGCAGCTTAAGGTCGGGCACATACCTGAACAATGAGCAGTTCTTC. Translated: CASSLRSGTYLNNEQFF.

This clonotype was detected many times. V and J are TRBV29-1 and TRBJ2-3, with 10 bases aligning to TRBD1. V lost 2 bases and J lost 3; bases outside the gene matches: 2. This CDR3 region has 14 residues. Germline-derived CDR1 and CDR2 are SQVTM and ANQGSEA. The CDR3: CSVEPGQGTDTQYF. The CDR3 nucleotides read TGCAGCGTTGAACCGGGACAGGGGACAGATACGCAGTATTTT.